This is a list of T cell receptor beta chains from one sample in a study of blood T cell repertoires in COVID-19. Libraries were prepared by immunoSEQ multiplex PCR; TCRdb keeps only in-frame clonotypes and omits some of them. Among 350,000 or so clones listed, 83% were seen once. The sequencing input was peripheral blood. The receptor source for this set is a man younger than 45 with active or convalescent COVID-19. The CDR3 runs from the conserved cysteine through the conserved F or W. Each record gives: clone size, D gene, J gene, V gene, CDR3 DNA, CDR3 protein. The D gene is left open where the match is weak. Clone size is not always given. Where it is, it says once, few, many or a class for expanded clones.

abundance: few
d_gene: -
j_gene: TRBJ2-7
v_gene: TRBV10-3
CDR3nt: TGTGCCACCTGGTTGGGGGGAGACTCCTACGAGCAGTACTTC
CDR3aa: CATWLGGDSYEQYF

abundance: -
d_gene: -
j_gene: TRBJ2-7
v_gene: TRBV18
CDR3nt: TGTGCCAGCTCACCACCGCCAGCTGGGGAGGAGCAGTACTTC
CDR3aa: CASSPPPAGEEQYF

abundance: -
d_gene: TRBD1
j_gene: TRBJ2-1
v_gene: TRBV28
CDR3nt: TGTGCCAGCAGTTTTACCGGGACAGGGCTGGACAATGAGCAGTTCTTC
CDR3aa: CASSFTGTGLDNEQFF

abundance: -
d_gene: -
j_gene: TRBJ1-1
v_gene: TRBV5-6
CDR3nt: TGTGCCAGCAGCTTGTCGGGGGGGTCCGACACTGAAGCTTTCTTT
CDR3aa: CASSLSGGSDTEAFF

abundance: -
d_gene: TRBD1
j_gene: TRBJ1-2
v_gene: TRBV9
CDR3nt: TGTGCCAGCAGCGTAGAGGTTGGGTCAGGGGGCGCAGTAAACTATGGCTACACCTTC
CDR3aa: CASSVEVGSGGAVNYGYTF

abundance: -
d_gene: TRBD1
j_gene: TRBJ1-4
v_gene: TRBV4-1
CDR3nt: TGCGCCAGCAGCCCATCCGGGACAGTGGGGGAAAAACTGTTTTTT
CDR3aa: CASSPSGTVGEKLFF

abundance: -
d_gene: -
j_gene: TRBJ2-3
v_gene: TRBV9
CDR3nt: TGTGCCAGCAGCCGACTTACAGATACGCAGTATTTT
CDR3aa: CASSRLTDTQYF

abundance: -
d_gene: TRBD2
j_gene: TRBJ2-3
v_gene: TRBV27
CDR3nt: TGTGCCAGCAAACCCCCGGGCGGGGGGACAGATACGCAGTATTTT
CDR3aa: CASKPPGGGTDTQYF

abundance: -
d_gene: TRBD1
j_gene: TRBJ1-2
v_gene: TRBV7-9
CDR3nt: TGTGCCAGCAGCCGATTGGGACAGGGGTTCTTAGCTAACTATGGCTACACCTTC
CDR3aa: CASSRLGQGFLANYGYTF

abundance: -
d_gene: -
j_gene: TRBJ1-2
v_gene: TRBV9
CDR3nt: TGTGCCAGCAGCGTTGGCGACAGGAATGGCTACACCTTC
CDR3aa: CASSVGDRNGYTF

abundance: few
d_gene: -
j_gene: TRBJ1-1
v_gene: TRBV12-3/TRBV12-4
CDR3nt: TGTGCCAGCAGTTTATCGGGGGGCACTGAAGCTTTCTTT
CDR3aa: CASSLSGGTEAFF

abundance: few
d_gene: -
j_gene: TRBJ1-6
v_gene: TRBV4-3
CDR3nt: TGCGCCAGCAGCCAAGAGACAAATACACCCCTCCACTTT
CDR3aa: CASSQETNTPLHF

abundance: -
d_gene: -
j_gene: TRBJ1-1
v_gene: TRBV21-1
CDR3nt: TGTGCCAGCAGCAAAGGGGGGGAGGATGAAGCTTTCTTT
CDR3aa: CASSKGGEDEAFF

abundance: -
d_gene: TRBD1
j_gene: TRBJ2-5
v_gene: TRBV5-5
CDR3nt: TGTGCCAGCAGCTTGGGGGGGACAGAAGAGACCCAGTACTTC
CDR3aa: CASSLGGTEETQYF

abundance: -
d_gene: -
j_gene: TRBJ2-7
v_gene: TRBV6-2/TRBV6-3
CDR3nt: TGTGCCAGCAGTTCTGGGCAGGGAGGCTACGAGCAGTACTTC
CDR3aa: CASSSGQGGYEQYF

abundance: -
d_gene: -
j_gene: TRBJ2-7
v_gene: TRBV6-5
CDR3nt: TGTGCCAGCCGTCAGGAACACCCCTCCTACGAGCAGTACTTC
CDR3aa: CASRQEHPSYEQYF

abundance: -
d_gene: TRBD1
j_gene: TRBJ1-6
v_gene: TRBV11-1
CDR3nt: TGTGCCAGCAGCTTCGGGACAGGAGGTTCACCCCTCCACTTT
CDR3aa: CASSFGTGGSPLHF

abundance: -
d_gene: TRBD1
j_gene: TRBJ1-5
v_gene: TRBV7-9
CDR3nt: TGTGCCAGCAGCTTCGGACAGGGTCAGCCCCAGCATTTT
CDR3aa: CASSFGQGQPQHF

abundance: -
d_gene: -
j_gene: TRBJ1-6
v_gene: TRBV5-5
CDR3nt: TGTGCCAGCAGCTGGAGGCAGACAAATTCACCCCTCCACTTT
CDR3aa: CASSWRQTNSPLHF

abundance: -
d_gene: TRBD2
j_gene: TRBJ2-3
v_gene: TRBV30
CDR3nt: TGTGCCTGGAGACTAGCGGGAGTAACAGATACGCAGTATTTT
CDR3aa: CAWRLAGVTDTQYF

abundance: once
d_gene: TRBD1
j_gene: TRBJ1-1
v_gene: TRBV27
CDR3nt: TGTGCCAGCAGTTTGGACAGGGGGAGGACTGAAGCTTTCTTT
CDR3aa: CASSLDRGRTEAFF

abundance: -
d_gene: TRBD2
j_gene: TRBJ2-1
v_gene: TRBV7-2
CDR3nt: TGTGCCAGCTGTCCTCAAGCGGGAGTGGGTCAGTTCTTC
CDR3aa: CASCPQAGVGQFF

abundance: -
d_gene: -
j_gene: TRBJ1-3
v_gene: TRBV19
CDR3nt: TGTGCCAGTAGTGGGAATTGGGGGGTATCTGGAAACACCATATATTTT
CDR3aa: CASSGNWGVSGNTIYF

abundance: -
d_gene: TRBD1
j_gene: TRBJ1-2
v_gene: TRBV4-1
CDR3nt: TGCGCCAGCAGCCTCCTGGCAGGGGGCCTTACTATCTATGGCTACACCTTC
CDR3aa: CASSLLAGGLTIYGYTF

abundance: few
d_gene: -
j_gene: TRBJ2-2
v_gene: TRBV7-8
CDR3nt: TGTGCCAGCAGGCCCCGAGGGGGGGAGCTGTTTTTT
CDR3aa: CASRPRGGELFF

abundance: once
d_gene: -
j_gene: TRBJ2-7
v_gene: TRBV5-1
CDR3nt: TGCGCCAGCAGCCCTGGGCCCCCTCGGTCCTACGAGCAGTACTTC
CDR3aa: CASSPGPPRSYEQYF

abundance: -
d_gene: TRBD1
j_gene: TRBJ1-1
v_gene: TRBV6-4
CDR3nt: TGTGCCAGCAGGGTGGACAGGGGTCTGGCTGAAGCTTTCTTT
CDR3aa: CASRVDRGLAEAFF

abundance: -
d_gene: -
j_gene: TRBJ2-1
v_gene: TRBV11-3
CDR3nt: TGTGCCAGCAGCAAAACGAGGGAAGGGGAGCAGTTCTTC
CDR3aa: CASSKTREGEQFF

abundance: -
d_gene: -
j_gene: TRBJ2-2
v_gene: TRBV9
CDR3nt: TGTGCCAGCAGCGTAGAGGGAGTTCCCGGGGAGCTGTTTTTT
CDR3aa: CASSVEGVPGELFF

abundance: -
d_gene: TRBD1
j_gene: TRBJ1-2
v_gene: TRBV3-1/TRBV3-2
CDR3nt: TGTGCCAGCATCGGGACAGACTATGGCTACACCTTC
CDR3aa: CASIGTDYGYTF

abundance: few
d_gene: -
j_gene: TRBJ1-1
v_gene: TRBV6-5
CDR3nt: TGTGCCAGCAGTCGCACAGGGACCACTGAAGCTTTCTTT
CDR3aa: CASSRTGTTEAFF

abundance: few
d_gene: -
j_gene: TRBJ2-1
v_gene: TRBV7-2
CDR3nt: TGTGCCAGCAGCTTAGTAGCAGGGAGGAGCTCCTACAATGAGCAGTTCTTC
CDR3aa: CASSLVAGRSSYNEQFF

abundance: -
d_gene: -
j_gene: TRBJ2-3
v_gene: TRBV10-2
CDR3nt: TGCGCCAGCAGTGATACAGGCCGGCTGAGGGGGTCGCAGTATTTT
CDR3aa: CASSDTGRLRGSQYF

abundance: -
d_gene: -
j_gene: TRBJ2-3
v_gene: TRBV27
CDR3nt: TGTGCCAGCAGTTTAGTATCCGGGGAAGATACGCAGTATTTT
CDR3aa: CASSLVSGEDTQYF

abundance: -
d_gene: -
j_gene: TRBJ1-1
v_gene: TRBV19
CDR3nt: TGTGCCAGTAGTGGAGGACGGACTCTGGACACTGAAGCTTTCTTT
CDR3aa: CASSGGRTLDTEAFF

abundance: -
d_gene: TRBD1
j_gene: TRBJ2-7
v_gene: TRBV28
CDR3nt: TGTGCCAGCAGTCGGACAGGGGTCTCCTACGAGCAGTACTTC
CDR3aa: CASSRTGVSYEQYF

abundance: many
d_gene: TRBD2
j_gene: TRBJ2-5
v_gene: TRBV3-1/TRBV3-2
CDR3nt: TGTGCCAGCAGCCAAGGGGTTATACTAGCGACCCAAGAGACCCAGTACTTC
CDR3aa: CASSQGVILATQETQYF

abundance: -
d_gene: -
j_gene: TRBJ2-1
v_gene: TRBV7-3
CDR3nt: TGTGCCAGCAGCTTACAGGGGTACAATGAGCAGTTCTTC
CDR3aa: CASSLQGYNEQFF

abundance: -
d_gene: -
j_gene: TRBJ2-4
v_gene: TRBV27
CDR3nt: TGTGCCAGCAGCTCTGACCTAGGTAAGTACTTC
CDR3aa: CASSSDLGKYF

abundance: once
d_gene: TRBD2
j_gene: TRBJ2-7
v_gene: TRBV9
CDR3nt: TGTGCCAGCAGCCCAGGGACTAGCGGGAGGGCCATCTCCGAGCAGTACTTC
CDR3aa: CASSPGTSGRAISEQYF

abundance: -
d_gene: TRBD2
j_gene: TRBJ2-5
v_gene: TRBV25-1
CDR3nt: TGTGCCAGCAGTGCCCCCCAGACTAGCGGGACATACCAAGAGACCCAGTACTTC
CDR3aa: CASSAPQTSGTYQETQYF

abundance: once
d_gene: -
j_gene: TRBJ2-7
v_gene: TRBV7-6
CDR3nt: TGTGCCAGCAGCTTTACAGCTTCCTACGAGCAGTACTTC
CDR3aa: CASSFTASYEQYF

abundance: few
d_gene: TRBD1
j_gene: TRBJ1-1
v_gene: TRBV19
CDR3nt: TGTGCCAGTAGTGGGGCAGGGGGGGAAGCTTTCTTT
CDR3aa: CASSGAGGEAFF

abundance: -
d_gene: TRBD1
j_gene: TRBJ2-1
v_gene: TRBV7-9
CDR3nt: TGTGCCAGCAGCTCGGGACAGGGGGACAATGAGCAGTTCTTC
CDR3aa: CASSSGQGDNEQFF

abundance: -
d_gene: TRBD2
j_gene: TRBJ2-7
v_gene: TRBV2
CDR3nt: TGTGCCAGCAGTGAAGGACTAGCGGCCGACTACGAGCAGTACTTC
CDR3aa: CASSEGLAADYEQYF

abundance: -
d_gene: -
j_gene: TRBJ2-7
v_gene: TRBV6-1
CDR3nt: TGTGCCAGCAGTGAATACCCAAGGGGAGGAAGCTTC
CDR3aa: CASSEYPRGGSF

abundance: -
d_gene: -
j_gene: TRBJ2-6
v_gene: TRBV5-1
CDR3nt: TGCGCCAGCAGCTTGAGGGGCGACTCTGGGGCCAACGTTCTGACTTTC
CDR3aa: CASSLRGDSGANVLTF

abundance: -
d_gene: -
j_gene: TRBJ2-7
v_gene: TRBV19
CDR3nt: TGTGCCAGTAGTCTCTCTAGCGCCTCAGCCACCGAGCAGTACTTC
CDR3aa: CASSLSSASATEQYF

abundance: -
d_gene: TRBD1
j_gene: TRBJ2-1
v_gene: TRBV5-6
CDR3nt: TGTGCCAGCAGCTCGCCCGGGACAGGAGACCCCGGGCAGTTCTTC
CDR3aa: CASSSPGTGDPGQFF

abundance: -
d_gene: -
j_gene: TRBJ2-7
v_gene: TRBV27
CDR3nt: TGTGCCAGCAGCCGTGAATGGGCCCACCCTTCCTACGAGCAGTACTTC
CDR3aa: CASSREWAHPSYEQYF

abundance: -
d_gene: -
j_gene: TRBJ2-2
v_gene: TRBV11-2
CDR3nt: TGTGCCAGCAGCTTGGGCTATACGGCCGGGGAGCTGTTTTTT
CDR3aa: CASSLGYTAGELFF

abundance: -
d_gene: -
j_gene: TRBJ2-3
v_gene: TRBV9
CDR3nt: TGTGCCAGCAGCATTTTTCTAACAGATACGCAGTATTTT
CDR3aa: CASSIFLTDTQYF

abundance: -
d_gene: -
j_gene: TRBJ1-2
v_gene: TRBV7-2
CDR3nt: TGTGCCAGCAGCTTAGACATCCCTAACTATGGCTACACCTTC
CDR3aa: CASSLDIPNYGYTF

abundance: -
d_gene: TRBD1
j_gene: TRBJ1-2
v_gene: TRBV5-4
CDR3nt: TGTGCCAGCAGCTTGGACCCGACAGGGGGAGGATATGGCTACACCTTC
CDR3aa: CASSLDPTGGGYGYTF

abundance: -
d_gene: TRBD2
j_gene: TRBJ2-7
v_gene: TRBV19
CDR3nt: TGTGCCAGTAGTAGCTCTAGCGGGAAGACCTACGAGCAGTACTTC
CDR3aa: CASSSSSGKTYEQYF

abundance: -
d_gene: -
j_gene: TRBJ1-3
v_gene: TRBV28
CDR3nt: TGTGCCAGCAGTTTTGGAGGGGCGAACACCATATATTTT
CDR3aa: CASSFGGANTIYF

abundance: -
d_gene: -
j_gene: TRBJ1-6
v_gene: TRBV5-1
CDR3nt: TGCGCCAGCAGCTTTGGGGACTCACTTAATTCACCCCTCCACTTT
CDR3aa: CASSFGDSLNSPLHF

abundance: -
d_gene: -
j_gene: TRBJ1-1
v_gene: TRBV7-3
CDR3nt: TGTGCCAGCAGCCGGTGGGGGCCTCCTAACACTGAAGCTTTCTTT
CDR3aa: CASSRWGPPNTEAFF

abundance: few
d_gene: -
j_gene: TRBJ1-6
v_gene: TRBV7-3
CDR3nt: TGTGCCAGCAGCCCCAGGCGGGGCTCTCCCCTCCACTTT
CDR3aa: CASSPRRGSPLHF